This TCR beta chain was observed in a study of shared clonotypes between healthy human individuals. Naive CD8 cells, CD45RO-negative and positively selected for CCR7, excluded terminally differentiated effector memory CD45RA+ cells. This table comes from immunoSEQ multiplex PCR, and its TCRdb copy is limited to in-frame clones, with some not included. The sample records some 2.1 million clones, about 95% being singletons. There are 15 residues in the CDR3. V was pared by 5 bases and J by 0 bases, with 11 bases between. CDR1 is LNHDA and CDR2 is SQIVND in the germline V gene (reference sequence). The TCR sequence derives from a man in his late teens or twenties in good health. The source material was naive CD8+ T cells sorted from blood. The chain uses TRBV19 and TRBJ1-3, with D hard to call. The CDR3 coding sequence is TGTGCCAGTAGTTTTTACACCGCCTCTGGAAACACCATATATTTT. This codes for CASSFYTASGNTIYF. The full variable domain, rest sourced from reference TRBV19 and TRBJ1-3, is DGGITQSPKYLFRKEGQNVTLSCEQNLNHDAMYWYRQDPGQGLRLIYYSQIVNDFQKGDIAEGYSVSREKKESFPLTVTSAQKNPTAFYLCASSFYTASGNTIYFGEGSWLTVV.